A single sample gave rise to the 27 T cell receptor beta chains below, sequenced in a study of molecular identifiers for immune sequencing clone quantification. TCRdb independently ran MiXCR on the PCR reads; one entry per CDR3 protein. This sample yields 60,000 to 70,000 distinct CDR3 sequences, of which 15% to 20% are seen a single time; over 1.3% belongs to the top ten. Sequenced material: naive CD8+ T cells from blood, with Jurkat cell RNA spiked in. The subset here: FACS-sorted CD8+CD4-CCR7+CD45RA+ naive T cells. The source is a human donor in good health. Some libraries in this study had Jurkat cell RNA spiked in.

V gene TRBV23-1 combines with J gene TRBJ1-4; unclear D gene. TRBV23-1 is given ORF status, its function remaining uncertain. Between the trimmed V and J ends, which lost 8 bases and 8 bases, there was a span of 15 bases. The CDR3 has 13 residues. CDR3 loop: CASPRRVSEKLFF. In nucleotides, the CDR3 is TGCGCCAGCCCTCGGCGAGTAAGCGAAAAACTGTTTTTT.

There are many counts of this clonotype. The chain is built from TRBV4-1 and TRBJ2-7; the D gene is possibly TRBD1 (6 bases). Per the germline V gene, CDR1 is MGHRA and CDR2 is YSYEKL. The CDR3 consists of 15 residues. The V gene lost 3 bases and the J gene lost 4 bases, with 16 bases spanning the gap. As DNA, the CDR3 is TGCGCCAGCAGCCATAAAACCGGGACATCTTACGAGCAGTACTTC. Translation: CASSHKTGTSYEQYF.

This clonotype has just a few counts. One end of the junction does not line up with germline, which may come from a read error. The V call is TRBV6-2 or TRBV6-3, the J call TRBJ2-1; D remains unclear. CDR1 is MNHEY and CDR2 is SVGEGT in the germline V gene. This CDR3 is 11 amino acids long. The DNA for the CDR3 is TGTGCCAACAGTTACGCGGCGGAGCAGTTCTTC. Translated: CANSYAAEQFF.

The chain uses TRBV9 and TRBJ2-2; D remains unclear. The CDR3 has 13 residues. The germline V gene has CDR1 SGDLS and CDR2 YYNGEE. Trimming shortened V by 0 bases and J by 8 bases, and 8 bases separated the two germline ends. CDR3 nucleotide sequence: TGTGCCAGCAGCGTAGGGTGGTCTGGGGAGCTGTTTTTT. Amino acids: CASSVGWSGELFF. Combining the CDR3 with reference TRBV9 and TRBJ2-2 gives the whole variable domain DSGVTQTPKHLITATGQRVTLRCSPRSGDLSVYWYQQSLDQGLQFLIQYYNGEERAKGNILERFSAQQFPDLHSELNLSSLELGDSALYFCASSVGWSGELFFGEGSRLTVL.

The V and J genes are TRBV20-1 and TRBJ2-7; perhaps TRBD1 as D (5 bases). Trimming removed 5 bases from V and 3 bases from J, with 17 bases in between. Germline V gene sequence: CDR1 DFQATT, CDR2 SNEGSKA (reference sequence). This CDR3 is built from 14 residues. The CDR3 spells CSAPLLGASYEQYF. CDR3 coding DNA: TGCAGTGCTCCCTTGCTAGGGGCAAGCTACGAGCAGTACTTC.

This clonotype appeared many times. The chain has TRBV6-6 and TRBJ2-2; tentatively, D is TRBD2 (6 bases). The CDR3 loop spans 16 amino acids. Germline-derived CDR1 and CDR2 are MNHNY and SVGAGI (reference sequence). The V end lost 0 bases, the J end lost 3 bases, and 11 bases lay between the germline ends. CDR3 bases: TGTGCCAGCAGTTACTCGGAGGGGCCCGACACCGGGGAGCTGTTTTTT. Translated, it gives CASSYSEGPDTGELFF.

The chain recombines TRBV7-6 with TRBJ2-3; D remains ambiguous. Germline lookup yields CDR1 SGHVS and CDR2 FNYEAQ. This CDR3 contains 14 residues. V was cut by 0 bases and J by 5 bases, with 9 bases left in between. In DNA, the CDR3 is TGTGCCAGCAGCTTAGCGCTGGGCATAGATACGCAGTATTTT. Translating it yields CASSLALGIDTQYF. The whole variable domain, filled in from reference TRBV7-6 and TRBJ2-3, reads GAGVSQSPRYKVTKRGQDVALRCDPISGHVSLYWYRQALGQGPEFLTYFNYEAQQDKSGLPNDRFSAERPEGSISTLTIQRTEQRDSAMYRCASSLALGIDTQYFGPGTRLTVL.

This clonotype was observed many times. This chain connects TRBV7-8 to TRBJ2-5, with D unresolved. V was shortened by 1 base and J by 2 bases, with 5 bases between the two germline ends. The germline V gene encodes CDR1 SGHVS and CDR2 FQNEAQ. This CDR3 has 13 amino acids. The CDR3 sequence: CASSLGPQETQYF. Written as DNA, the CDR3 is TGTGCCAGCAGCTTAGGACCGCAAGAGACCCAGTACTTC.

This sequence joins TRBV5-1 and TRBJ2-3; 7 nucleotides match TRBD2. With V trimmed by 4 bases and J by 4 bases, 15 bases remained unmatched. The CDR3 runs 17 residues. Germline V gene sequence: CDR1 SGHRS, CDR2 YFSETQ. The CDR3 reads CASSLTDGPGGSDTQYF. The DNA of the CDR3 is TGCGCCAGCAGCCTAACTGACGGGCCGGGAGGTTCAGATACGCAGTATTTT.

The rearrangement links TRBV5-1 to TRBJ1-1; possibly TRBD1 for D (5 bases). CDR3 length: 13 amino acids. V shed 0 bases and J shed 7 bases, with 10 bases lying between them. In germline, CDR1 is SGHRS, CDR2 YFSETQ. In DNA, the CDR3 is TGCGCCAGCAGCTTGGTCCGGGGCCGTGAAGCTTTCTTT. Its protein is CASSLVRGREAFF.

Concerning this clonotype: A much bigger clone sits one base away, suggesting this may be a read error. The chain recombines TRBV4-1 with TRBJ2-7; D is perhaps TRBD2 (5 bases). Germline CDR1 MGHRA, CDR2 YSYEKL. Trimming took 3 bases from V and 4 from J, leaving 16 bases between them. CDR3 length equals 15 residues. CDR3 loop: CASSHRPAETYEQYF. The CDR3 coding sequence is TGCGCCAGCAGCCATCGACCAGCGGAGACGTACGAGCAGTACTTC.

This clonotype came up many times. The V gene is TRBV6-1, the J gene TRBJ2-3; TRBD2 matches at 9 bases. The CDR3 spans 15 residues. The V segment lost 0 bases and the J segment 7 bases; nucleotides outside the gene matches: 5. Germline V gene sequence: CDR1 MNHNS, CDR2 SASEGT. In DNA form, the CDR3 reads TGTGCCAGCAGTGAAGCTTCCCTAGCGGGAAATACGCAGTATTTT. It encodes CASSEASLAGNTQYF.

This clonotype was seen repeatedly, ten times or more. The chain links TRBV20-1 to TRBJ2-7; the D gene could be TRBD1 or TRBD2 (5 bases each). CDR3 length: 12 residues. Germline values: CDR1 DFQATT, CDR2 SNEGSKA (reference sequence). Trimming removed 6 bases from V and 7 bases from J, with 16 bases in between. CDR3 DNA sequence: TGCAGTGCCAGACCAGGGTCGGGGGAGCAGTACTTC. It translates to CSARPGSGEQYF.

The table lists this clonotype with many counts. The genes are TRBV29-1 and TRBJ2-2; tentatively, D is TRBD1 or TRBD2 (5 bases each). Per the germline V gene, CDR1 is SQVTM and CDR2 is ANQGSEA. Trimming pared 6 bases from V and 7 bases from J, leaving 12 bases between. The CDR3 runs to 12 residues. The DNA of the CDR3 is TGCAGCGTAGTTAAGGGGAGCGGGGAGCTGTTTTTT. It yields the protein CSVVKGSGELFF.

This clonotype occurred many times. The CDR3 DNA reads as TGTGCCAGCAGCTATCCTAGCGGGAGTCTCTCAGATACGCAGTATTTT. Residues: CASSYPSGSLSDTQYF. This sequence joins TRBV7-9 and TRBJ2-3, with 10 bases that match TRBD2. In germline, CDR1 is SEHNR, CDR2 FQNEAQ (reference sequence). Losses at the gene ends were 4 bases for V and 4 bases for J; bases not matched to a gene: 8. The CDR3 length is 16 residues.

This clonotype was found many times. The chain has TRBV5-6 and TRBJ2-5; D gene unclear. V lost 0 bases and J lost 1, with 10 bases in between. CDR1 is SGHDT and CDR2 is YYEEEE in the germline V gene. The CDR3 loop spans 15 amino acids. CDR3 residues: CASSLGMTVQETQYF. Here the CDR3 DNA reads TGTGCCAGCAGCTTGGGGATGACGGTCCAAGAGACCCAGTACTTC. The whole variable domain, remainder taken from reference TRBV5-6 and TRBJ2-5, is DAGVTQSPTHLIKTRGQQVTLRCSPKSGHDTVSWYQQALGQGPQFIFQYYEEEERQRGNFPDRFSGHQFPNYSSELNVNALLLGDSALYLCASSLGMTVQETQYFGPGTRLLVL.

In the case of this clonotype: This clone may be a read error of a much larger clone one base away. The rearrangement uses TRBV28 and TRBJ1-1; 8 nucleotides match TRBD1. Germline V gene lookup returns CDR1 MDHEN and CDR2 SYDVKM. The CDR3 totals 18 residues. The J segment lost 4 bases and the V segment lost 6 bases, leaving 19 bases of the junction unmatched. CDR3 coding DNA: TGTGCCAGCAGCCCCCTGGGACAGGTCGGGGAGATGATCACTGAAGCTTTCTTT. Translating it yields CASSPLGQVGEMITEAFF. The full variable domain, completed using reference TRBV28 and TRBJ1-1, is DVKVTQSSRYLVKRTGEKVFLECVQDMDHENMFWYRQDPGLGLRLIYFSYDVKMKEKGDIPEGYSVSREKKERFSLILESASTNQTSMYLCASSPLGQVGEMITEAFFGQGTRLTVV.

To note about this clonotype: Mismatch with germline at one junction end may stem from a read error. The CDR3 sequence: CASSWGAGPNNERFF. The CDR3 DNA follows: TGCGCCAGCAGCTGGGGGGCGGGACCCAACAATGAGCGGTTCTTC. The chain uses TRBV5-1 and TRBJ2-1; D may match TRBD1 or TRBD2 (6 bases each). The CDR3 extends over 15 amino acids. CDR1 and CDR2 from the germline V gene are SGHRS and YFSETQ.

The CDR3 coding sequence is TGTGCCAGCAGCTTAGCGGGGGACTGGAAGAATGGCAATGAGCAGTTCTTC. It translates to CASSLAGDWKNGNEQFF. This sequence joins TRBV7-9 and TRBJ2-1; the D gene is possibly TRBD2 (6 bases). Trimming shortened V by 0 bases and J by 6 bases, and 18 bases separated the two germline ends. This CDR3 contains 17 residues. Looked up from germline, CDR1 is SEHNR and CDR2 is FQNEAQ (reference sequence).

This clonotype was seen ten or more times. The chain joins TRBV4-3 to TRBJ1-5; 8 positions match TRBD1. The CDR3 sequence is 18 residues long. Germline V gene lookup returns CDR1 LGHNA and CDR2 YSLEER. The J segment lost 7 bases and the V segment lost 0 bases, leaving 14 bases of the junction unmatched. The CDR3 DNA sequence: TGCGCCAGCAGCCAAGATCGCCAGGGGGCATTGAGGGGGCAGCCCCAGCATTTT. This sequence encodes CASSQDRQGALRGQPQHF.

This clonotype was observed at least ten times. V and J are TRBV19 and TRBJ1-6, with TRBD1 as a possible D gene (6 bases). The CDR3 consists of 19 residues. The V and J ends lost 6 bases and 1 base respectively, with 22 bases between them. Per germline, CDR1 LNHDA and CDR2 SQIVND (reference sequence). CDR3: CASSPKYNRAGSYNSPLHF. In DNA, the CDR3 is TGTGCCAGTAGCCCCAAATATAACAGGGCCGGATCCTATAATTCACCCCTCCACTTT. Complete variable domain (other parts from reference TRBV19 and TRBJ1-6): DGGITQSPKYLFRKEGQNVTLSCEQNLNHDAMYWYRQDPGQGLRLIYYSQIVNDFQKGDIAEGYSVSREKKESFPLTVTSAQKNPTAFYLCASSPKYNRAGSYNSPLHFGNGTRLTVT.

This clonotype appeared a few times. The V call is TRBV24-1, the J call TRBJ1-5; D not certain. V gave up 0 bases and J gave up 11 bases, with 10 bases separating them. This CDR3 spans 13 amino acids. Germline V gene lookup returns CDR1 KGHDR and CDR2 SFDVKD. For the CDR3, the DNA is TGTGCCACCAGTGATTTGGATGGTCCGGCCCAGCATTTT. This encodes CATSDLDGPAQHF.

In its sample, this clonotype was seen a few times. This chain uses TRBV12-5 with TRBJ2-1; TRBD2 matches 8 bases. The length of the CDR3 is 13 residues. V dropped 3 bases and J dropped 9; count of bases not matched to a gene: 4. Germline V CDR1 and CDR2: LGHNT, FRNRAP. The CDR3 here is CASGLAGVFEQFF. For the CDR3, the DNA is TGTGCTAGTGGTTTAGCGGGAGTGTTTGAGCAGTTCTTC.

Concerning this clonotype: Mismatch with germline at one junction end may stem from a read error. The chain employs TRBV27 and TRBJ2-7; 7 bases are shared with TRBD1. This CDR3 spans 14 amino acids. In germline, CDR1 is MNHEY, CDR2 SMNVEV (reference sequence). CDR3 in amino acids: CASLPLTGRNEQHF. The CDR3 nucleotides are TGTGCCAGTTTACCTTTGACAGGGCGAAACGAGCAGCACTTC.

CDR3 loop: CASSPPSGHSYEQYF. The CDR3 DNA reads TGTGCCAGCAGCCCGCCCTCAGGTCACAGCTACGAGCAGTACTTC. The chain couples TRBV28 to TRBJ2-7; D is ambiguous. Trimming removed 6 bases from V and 3 bases from J, with 18 bases in between. Germline V CDR1 and CDR2: MDHEN, SYDVKM. This CDR3 region has 15 residues.

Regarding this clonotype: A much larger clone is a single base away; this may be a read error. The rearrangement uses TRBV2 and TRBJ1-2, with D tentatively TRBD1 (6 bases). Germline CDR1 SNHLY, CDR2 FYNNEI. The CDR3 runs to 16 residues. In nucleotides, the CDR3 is TGTGCCAGCAGTAAAGCGGGATTCCAGGGGAACTATGGCTACACCTTC. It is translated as CASSKAGFQGNYGYTF.

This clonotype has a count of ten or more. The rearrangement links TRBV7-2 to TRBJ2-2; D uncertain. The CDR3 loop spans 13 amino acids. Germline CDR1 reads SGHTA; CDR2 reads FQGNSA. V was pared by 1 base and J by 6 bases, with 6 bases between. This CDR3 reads CASSLGVSGELFF. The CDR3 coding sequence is TGTGCCAGCAGCTTAGGCGTTTCCGGGGAGCTGTTTTTT. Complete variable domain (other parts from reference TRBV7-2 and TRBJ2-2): GAGVSQSPSNKVTEKGKDVELRCDPISGHTALYWYRQSLGQGLEFLIYFQGNSAPDKSGLPSDRFSAERTGGSVSTLTIQRTQQEDSAVYLCASSLGVSGELFFGEGSRLTVL.